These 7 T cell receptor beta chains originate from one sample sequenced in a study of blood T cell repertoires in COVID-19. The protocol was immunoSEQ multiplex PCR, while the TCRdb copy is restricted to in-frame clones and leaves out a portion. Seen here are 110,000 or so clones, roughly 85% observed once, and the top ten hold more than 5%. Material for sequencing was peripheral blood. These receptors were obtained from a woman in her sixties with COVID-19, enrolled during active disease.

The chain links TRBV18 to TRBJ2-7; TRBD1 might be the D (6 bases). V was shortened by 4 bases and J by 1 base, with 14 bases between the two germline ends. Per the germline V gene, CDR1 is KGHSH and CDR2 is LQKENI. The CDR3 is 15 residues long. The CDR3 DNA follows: TGTGCCAGCTCACTATCCGGGACACCTTCCTACGAGCAGTACTTC. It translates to CASSLSGTPSYEQYF.

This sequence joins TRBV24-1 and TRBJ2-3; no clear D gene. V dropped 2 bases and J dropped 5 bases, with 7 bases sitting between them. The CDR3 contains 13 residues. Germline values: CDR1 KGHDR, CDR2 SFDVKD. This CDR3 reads CATSDSRLDTQYF. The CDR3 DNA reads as TGTGCCACCAGTGATTCTAGATTAGATACGCAGTATTTT.

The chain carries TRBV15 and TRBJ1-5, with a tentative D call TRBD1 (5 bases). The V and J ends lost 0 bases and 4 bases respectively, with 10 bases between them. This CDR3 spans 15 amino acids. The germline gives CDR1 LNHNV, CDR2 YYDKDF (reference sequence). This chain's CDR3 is CATSRDGAENQPQHF. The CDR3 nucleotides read TGTGCCACCAGCAGAGATGGGGCAGAGAATCAGCCCCAGCATTTT.

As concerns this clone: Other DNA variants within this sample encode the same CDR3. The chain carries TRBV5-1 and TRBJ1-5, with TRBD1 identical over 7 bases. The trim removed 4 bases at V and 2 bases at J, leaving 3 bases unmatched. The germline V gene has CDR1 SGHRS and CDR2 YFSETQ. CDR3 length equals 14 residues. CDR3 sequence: CASSPDRGNQPQHF. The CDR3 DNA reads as TGCGCCAGCAGCCCCGACAGGGGCAATCAGCCCCAGCATTTT.

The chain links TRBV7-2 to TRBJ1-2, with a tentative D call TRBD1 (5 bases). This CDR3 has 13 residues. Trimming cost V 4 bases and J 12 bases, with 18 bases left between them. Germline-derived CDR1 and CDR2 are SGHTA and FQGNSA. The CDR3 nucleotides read TGTGCCAGCAGCTCTCTCTTGGGCGGGGCTAACACCTTC. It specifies CASSSLLGGANTF.

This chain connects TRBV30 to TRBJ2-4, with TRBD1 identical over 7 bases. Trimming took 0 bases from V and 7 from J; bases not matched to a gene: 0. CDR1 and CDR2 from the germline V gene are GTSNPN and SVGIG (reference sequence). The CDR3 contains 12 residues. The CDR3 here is CAWSVQGNIQYF. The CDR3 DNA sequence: TGTGCCTGGAGTGTACAGGGGAACATTCAGTACTTC. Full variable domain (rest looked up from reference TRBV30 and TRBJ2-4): SQTIHQWPATLVQPVGSPLSLECTVEGTSNPNLYWYRQAAGRGLQLLFYSVGIGQISSEVPQNLSASRPQDRQFILSSKKLLLSDSGFYLCAWSVQGNIQYFGAGTRLSVL.

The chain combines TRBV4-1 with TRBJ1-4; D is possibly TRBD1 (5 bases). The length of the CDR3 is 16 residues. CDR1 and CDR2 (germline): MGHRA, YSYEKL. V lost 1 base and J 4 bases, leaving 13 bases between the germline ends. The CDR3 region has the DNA TGCGCCAGCAGCCAAGGCCCCGGGAGGGGTAATGAAAAACTGTTTTTT. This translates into CASSQGPGRGNEKLFF.